The 22 T cell receptor beta chains below come from one sample, sequenced in a study of identical twins (dated by TCRdb to the mid-2010s). Preparation of the library involved 5' RACE. Data came from an Illumina HiSeq 2000. TCRdb took the public reads, trimmed them with fastp at Q25, ran MiXCR for clone calling and kept in-frame beta chains. Identical CDR3 proteins give one entry, which carries the most common genes and DNA. This sample gives approximately 410,000 distinct CDR3 sequences in total; under 20% of them show up just once. About 12% of the sample is in the top ten clones. Sample: naive T cells sorted from blood. Read against the paper, the sample's cell subset or site label means: cells isolated with a human naive T-cell isolation kit. The receptor set was obtained from a man in his fifties in good health.

This clonotype was detected a few times. The chain has TRBV5-1 and TRBJ2-2, with D possibly being TRBD1 (5 bases). The CDR3 sequence is 14 residues long. The V end lost 6 bases, the J end lost 5 bases, and 14 bases lay between the germline ends. The germline gives CDR1 SGHRS, CDR2 YFSETQ. CDR3: CASKGDSVTGELFF. CDR3 DNA: TGCGCCAGCAAAGGCGACAGCGTTACCGGGGAGCTGTTTTTT.

This clonotype has only a few counts. Relative to the germline gene, one junction end is altered; a read error may explain this. The chain is built from TRBV2 and TRBJ2-5; D is undetermined. The CDR3 runs to 10 residues. The germline CDR1 and CDR2 sequences are SNHLY and FYNNEI. As DNA, the CDR3 is TGTGCCAGCAGGGAAGAGACCCAGTACTTC. Translation: CASREETQYF.

The CDR3 is CASSLGLAGGMGETQYF. CDR3 DNA sequence: TGTGCCAGCAGTTTGGGACTAGCGGGAGGCATGGGAGAGACCCAGTACTTC. This chain uses TRBV28 with TRBJ2-5, with 15 bases identical to TRBD2. The CDR3 contains 17 residues. Germline loops: CDR1 MDHEN, CDR2 SYDVKM. The V gene end was trimmed by 3 bases and the J gene end by 4 bases; junction bases not matched to a gene: 6.

There are a few counts of this clonotype. The genes are TRBV18 and TRBJ2-1, with D hard to call. The V and J ends lost 5 bases and 2 bases respectively, with 16 bases between them. The V gene's germline CDR1 is KGHSH and CDR2 LQKENI. This CDR3 has 16 amino acids. Here the CDR3 reads CASSTDLKSAYNEQFF. The CDR3, as DNA: TGTGCCAGCTCAACAGACTTGAAGTCTGCCTACAATGAGCAGTTCTTC.

This clonotype has at least ten counts. The chain recombines TRBV6-6 with TRBJ1-1, with unresolved D. This CDR3 has 13 residues. V lost 0 bases and J 0 bases, leaving 2 bases between the germline ends. Germline V gene lookup returns CDR1 MNHNY and CDR2 SVGAGI (reference sequence). CDR3 DNA sequence: TGTGCCAGCAGTTACTCCCTGAACACTGAAGCTTTCTTT. It yields the protein CASSYSLNTEAFF.

This clonotype has a count of ten or more. The chain recombines TRBV28 with TRBJ2-2; no reliable D call. CDR1 and CDR2 from the germline V gene are MDHEN and SYDVKM. Trimming pared 2 bases from V and 1 base from J, leaving 11 bases between. This CDR3 contains 16 residues. The CDR3 loop reads CASSLISGVNTGELFF. The CDR3 DNA sequence: TGTGCCAGCAGTTTAATCTCGGGCGTGAACACCGGGGAGCTGTTTTTT. Drawing the rest from reference TRBV28 and TRBJ2-2, the complete variable domain is DVKVTQSSRYLVKRTGEKVFLECVQDMDHENMFWYRQDPGLGLRLIYFSYDVKMKEKGDIPEGYSVSREKKERFSLILESASTNQTSMYLCASSLISGVNTGELFFGEGSRLTVL.

This clonotype has only a few counts. V usage is TRBV6-2 or TRBV6-3 and J usage is TRBJ2-5; unclear D gene. The CDR3 has 14 residues. The germline V gene has CDR1 MNHEY and CDR2 SVGEGT. V was pared by 5 bases and J by 4 bases, with 14 bases between. CDR3 in amino acids: CASSPPGYRETQYF. CDR3 nucleotide sequence: TGTGCCAGCAGTCCACCGGGTTACAGAGAGACCCAGTACTTC.

This clonotype was seen ten or more times. The chain employs TRBV10-3 and TRBJ2-5, with 7 positions matching TRBD1. Germline V gene lookup returns CDR1 ENHRY and CDR2 SYGVKD. This CDR3 comprises 14 residues. The V segment lost 0 bases and the J segment 4 bases; nucleotides outside the gene matches: 2. This CDR3 is CAISESGGGETQYF. CDR3 nucleotide sequence: TGTGCCATCAGTGAGTCAGGGGGCGGAGAGACCCAGTACTTC.

The chain employs TRBV9 and TRBJ2-3; 7 bases map to TRBD1. The CDR3 is made up of 16 amino acids. The germline CDR1 and CDR2 sequences are SGDLS and YYNGEE. J gave up 0 bases and V 4 bases, and 8 bases lay outside the gene matches. The CDR3 loop is CASSITGTASTDTQYF. CDR3 sequence (DNA): TGTGCCAGCAGCATCACCGGGACAGCTAGCACAGATACGCAGTATTTT.

This clonotype was detected only a few times. The rearrangement uses TRBV6-2 or TRBV6-3 and TRBJ2-7; 11 bases are a match to TRBD2. The germline V gene encodes CDR1 MNHEY and CDR2 SVGEGT. J lost 2 bases, V lost 7 bases, and 4 bases had no gene match. The CDR3 has 14 residues. The CDR3 is CASTRLAGTYEQYF. CDR3 coding DNA: TGTGCCAGCACCCGACTAGCGGGGACCTACGAGCAGTACTTC.

Many counts were recorded for this clonotype. The chain joins TRBV2 to TRBJ1-2; TRBD1 agrees at 11 bases. V trimming: 8 bases; J trimming: 8 bases; junction bases outside the gene matches: 7. Germline values: CDR1 SNHLY, CDR2 FYNNEI. The CDR3 loop spans 13 amino acids. CDR3 DNA sequence: TGTGCCAGCGCCGGGACAGGGGGATCGGGCTACACCTTC. Protein: CASAGTGGSGYTF.

This clonotype was seen ten or more times. The V gene is TRBV14, the J gene TRBJ2-2; D not resolved. Germline V gene sequence: CDR1 SGHDN, CDR2 FVKESK. The CDR3 contains 15 residues. V was shortened by 2 bases and J by 2 bases, with 9 bases between the two germline ends. This CDR3 reads CASSQIPVNTGELFF. The DNA of the CDR3 is TGTGCCAGCAGCCAAATTCCGGTTAACACCGGGGAGCTGTTTTTT. Full variable domain (remainder filled in from reference TRBV14 and TRBJ2-2): EAGVTQFPSHSVIEKGQTVTLRCDPISGHDNLYWYRRVMGKEIKFLLHFVKESKQDESGMPNNRFLAERTGGTYSTLKVQPAELEDSGVYFCASSQIPVNTGELFFGEGSRLTVL.

This clonotype was seen a few times. The CDR3: CSAKRRAGYGYTF. The DNA for the CDR3 is TGCAGTGCTAAGCGTAGGGCAGGCTATGGCTACACCTTC. The gene calls are TRBV20-1 and TRBJ1-2, with unresolved D. V was clipped by 4 bases and J by 4 bases, with 13 bases between them. CDR3 size: 13 residues. In germline, CDR1 is DFQATT, CDR2 SNEGSKA (reference sequence).

The J gene is TRBJ2-7, the V gene TRBV5-1, with 7 bases lining up with TRBD2. J lost 4 bases, V lost 0 bases, and 4 bases had no gene match. The length of the CDR3 is 14 residues. Per the germline V gene, CDR1 is SGHRS and CDR2 is YFSETQ. The CDR3 here is CASSLVGGIYEQYF. For the CDR3, the DNA is TGCGCCAGCAGCTTGGTCGGGGGGATTTACGAGCAGTACTTC.

This clonotype turned up a few times. J is TRBJ2-7 and V is TRBV5-1; TRBD2 matches 9 bases. V gave up 7 bases and J gave up 4 bases; unmatched junction bases: 9. The CDR3 is 14 residues long. Germline values: CDR1 SGHRS, CDR2 YFSETQ. Here the CDR3 reads CASHPLAGGYEQYF. The DNA for the CDR3 is TGCGCCAGCCACCCGTTGGCGGGAGGGTACGAGCAGTACTTC.

About this clonotype: This CDR3 fails to terminate in the conserved phenylalanine or tryptophan, so it likely reflects a read error. The limits of the CDR3 on the DNA are not certain, so only TCRdb's listed CDR3 is given. The genes are TRBV10-2 and TRBJ2-7. From its first to its last residue, the CDR3 has 9 amino acids. Germline CDR1 and CDR2: WSHSY and SAAADI. The CDR3 spells CASSEYLSD.

In this sample, this clonotype turned up many times. The chain carries TRBV14 and TRBJ2-1, with D tentatively TRBD2 (6 bases). Germline V gene sequence: CDR1 SGHDN, CDR2 FVKESK. This CDR3 contains 17 residues. V was pared by 1 base and J by 0 bases, with 13 bases between. CDR3 DNA sequence: TGTGCCAGCAGCCAAGTAGGGAGGCAGAGCTCCTACAATGAGCAGTTCTTC. It codes for CASSQVGRQSSYNEQFF.

This clonotype was seen only a few times. The chain couples TRBV18 to TRBJ2-7; D is possibly TRBD2 (6 bases). Trimming cost V 3 bases and J 5 bases, with 11 bases left between them. CDR1 KGHSH and CDR2 LQKENI come from the germline V gene. The CDR3 totals 13 residues. The CDR3 coding sequence is TGTGCCAGCTCACCCCGGGGGACGAACGAGCAGTACTTC. It yields the protein CASSPRGTNEQYF.

This clonotype was detected only a few times. The CDR3 DNA reads as TGCAGCGTTACAGGTTGGAACACTGAAGCTTTCTTT. This sequence encodes CSVTGWNTEAFF. The V call is TRBV29-1, the J call TRBJ1-1; possibly TRBD1 for D (5 bases). This CDR3 has 12 residues. Per the germline V gene, CDR1 is SQVTM and CDR2 is ANQGSEA. V lost 5 bases and J 1 base, leaving 8 bases between the germline ends.

The gene calls are TRBV11-2 and TRBJ2-6; D possibly corresponds to TRBD1 (6 bases). There are 18 residues in the CDR3. V lost 1 base and J lost 0, with 13 bases in between. Germline V gene lookup returns CDR1 SGHAT and CDR2 FQNNGV. CDR3 sequence (DNA): TGTGCCAGCAGCTTAGGGTCGGGACACCTCTCTGGGGCCAACGTCCTGACTTTC. Encoded protein: CASSLGSGHLSGANVLTF.

The chain combines TRBV5-6 with TRBJ1-2, with D perhaps matching TRBD1 (5 bases). The V gene lost 4 bases and the J gene lost 3 bases, with 13 bases spanning the gap. The CDR3 length is 14 residues. Germline V gene lookup returns CDR1 SGHDT and CDR2 YYEEEE. The chain's CDR3 is CASSIPGMHYGYTF. In DNA, the CDR3 is TGTGCCAGCAGCATACCAGGGATGCACTATGGCTACACCTTC.

The chain carries TRBV20-1 and TRBJ2-1, with D perhaps assigned TRBD1 or TRBD2 (6 bases each). Germline CDR1 and CDR2: DFQATT and SNEGSKA (reference sequence). This CDR3 region has 15 residues. V was clipped by 3 bases and J by 5 bases, with 17 bases between them. The chain's CDR3 is CSASSVRRGDNEQFF. In DNA form, the CDR3 reads TGCAGTGCTAGCTCAGTGCGGAGGGGGGACAATGAGCAGTTCTTC.